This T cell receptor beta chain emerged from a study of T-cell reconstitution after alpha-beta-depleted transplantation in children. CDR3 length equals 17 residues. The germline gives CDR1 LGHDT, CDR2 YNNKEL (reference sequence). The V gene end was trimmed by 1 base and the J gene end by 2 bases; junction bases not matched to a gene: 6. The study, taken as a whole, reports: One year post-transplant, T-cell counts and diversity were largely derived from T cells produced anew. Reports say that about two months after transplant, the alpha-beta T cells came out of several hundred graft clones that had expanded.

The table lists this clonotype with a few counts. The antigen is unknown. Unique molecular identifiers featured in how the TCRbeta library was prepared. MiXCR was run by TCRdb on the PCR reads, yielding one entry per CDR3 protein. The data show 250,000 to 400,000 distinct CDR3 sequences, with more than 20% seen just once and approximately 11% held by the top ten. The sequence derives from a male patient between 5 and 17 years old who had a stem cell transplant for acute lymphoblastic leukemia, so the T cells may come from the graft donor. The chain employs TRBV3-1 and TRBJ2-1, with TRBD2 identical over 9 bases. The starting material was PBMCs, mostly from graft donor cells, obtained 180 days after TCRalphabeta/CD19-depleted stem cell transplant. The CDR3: CASSQVVGGRAYNEQFF. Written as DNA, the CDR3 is TGTGCCAGCAGCCAAGTGGTAGGCGGGAGGGCCTACAATGAGCAGTTCTTC.